The sequence of this T cell receptor beta chain was determined in a study of control samples from healthy donors and cancer patients. Per the germline V gene, CDR1 is LNHNV and CDR2 is YYDKDF (reference sequence). Trimming pared 0 bases from V and 1 base from J, leaving 1 base between. CDR3 length: 13 residues. Using immunoSEQ multiplex PCR, the repertoire was profiled, and TCRdb retains in-frame clones only, with some absent. The table records roughly 38,000 clones, around nine tenths of them present only once. The receptor's source is a woman in her fifties or sixties in good health. The chain is built from TRBV15 and TRBJ1-3; no clear D. The specimen was blood. The CDR3: CATSRDSGNTIYF. The CDR3 nucleotides are TGTGCCACCAGCAGAGATTCTGGAAACACCATATATTTT.